These T cell receptor beta chains were read from a single sample in a study of cytomegalovirus exposure and HLA in healthy donors. Some clones are missing from TCRdb's copy, which holds only in-frame ones; the method was immunoSEQ multiplex PCR. The data show some 190,000 clones, 76% seen once. The specimen was PBMCs. These receptors originate from a man in his late teens or twenties in good health and CMV-seronegative. Both conserved end residues are part of each CDR3. A D gene is named only where the DNA matches it firmly. Clone size is shown for a subset of rows, as once, few, many or a class of expanded clone.

J	size	V	length	D	CDR3	DNA
TRBJ1-1	few	TRBV2	15	TRBD1	CASSGTAHEFAEAFF	TGTGCCAGCAGCGGGACAGCCCATGAATTCGCTGAAGCTTTCTTT
TRBJ2-1	.	TRBV27	14	.	CASTAGGVLNEQFF	TGTGCCAGCACAGCGGGCGGGGTGTTAAATGAGCAGTTCTTC
TRBJ2-3	.	TRBV27	15	.	CASSLTSAGTDTQYF	TGTGCCAGCAGTTTAACGTCTGCGGGCACAGATACGCAGTATTTT
TRBJ2-7	.	TRBV29-1	14	.	CSVEVKYGAYEQYF	TGCAGCGTTGAAGTTAAGTACGGGGCCTACGAGCAGTACTTC
TRBJ1-2	.	TRBV28	15	.	CASSTSTRTNYGYTF	TGTGCCAGCAGCACATCGACACGAACTAACTATGGCTACACCTTC
TRBJ2-3	.	TRBV10-3	13	.	CAISESPGDTQYF	TGTGCCATCAGTGAGTCGCCGGGGGATACGCAGTATTTT
TRBJ1-1	.	TRBV5-6	15	.	CASSLIPSRQVRAFF	TGTGCCAGCAGCTTGATCCCCTCACGGCAGGTTAGGGCTTTCTTT
TRBJ2-1	.	TRBV9	17	.	CASSVVGGGATSNEQFF	TGTGCCAGCAGCGTAGTTGGAGGGGGGGCGACGTCCAATGAGCAGTTCTTC
TRBJ2-7	few	TRBV9	13	.	CASSPPSSYEQYF	TGTGCCAGCAGCCCCCCGAGCTCCTACGAGCAGTACTTC
TRBJ1-2	.	TRBV30	11	.	CAWNKVIGGTF	TGTGCCTGGAACAAGGTCATAGGGGGCACCTTC